Listed below are T cell receptor beta chains from one sample, sequenced in a study of blood T cell repertoires in COVID-19. Generated by immunoSEQ multiplex PCR, the TCRdb table keeps only in-frame clones and is missing some. The table has about 56,000 clones, 70% to 90% seen once. Sample: peripheral blood. These receptors all stem from a human donor in a cohort sampled during active COVID-19. CDR3s include the opening cysteine and the closing phenylalanine or tryptophan. A D gene is named only where the DNA matches it firmly. The size of a clone is reported for some rows only, either as once, few or many, or as a class for expanded clones.

NA,TRBJ1-5,NA,TRBV6-1,TGTGCCAGCAGTGAATCTCTCGGGACTTCCGTCCAGCCCCAGCATTTT,CASSESLGTSVQPQHF
NA,TRBJ1-2,NA,TRBV9,TGTGCCAGCTCCGCGCTGCTTAAAGGCTACACCTTC,CASSALLKGYTF
NA,TRBJ2-7,NA,TRBV11-2,TGTGCCAGCAGCGCGGCCTACGAGCAGTACTTC,CASSAAYEQYF
NA,TRBJ2-1,TRBD1,TRBV7-9,TGTGCCAGCAGCCGGATCAGACAGGGGCTCTACAATGAGCAGTTCTTC,CASSRIRQGLYNEQFF
NA,TRBJ2-4,NA,TRBV10-1,TGCGCCAGCAGTGAGGCAGGGAAAGGCGAAAACATTCAGTACTTC,CASSEAGKGENIQYF
NA,TRBJ1-2,TRBD1,TRBV19,TGTGCCAGTAGTACGACAGGGGTAAGGATTATCTATGGCTACACCTTC,CASSTTGVRIIYGYTF
NA,TRBJ1-4,NA,TRBV5-1,TGCGCCAGCAGCTTGGCCGAGGGCATAGGGGAAAAACTGTTTTTT,CASSLAEGIGEKLFF
NA,TRBJ2-1,NA,TRBV25-1,TGTGCCAGCAGTGAGTTATCTAGGGGTGAGCAGTTCTTC,CASSELSRGEQFF
NA,TRBJ1-2,TRBD1,TRBV29-1,TGCAGCGTGACAGGGGGCCACTATGGCTACACCTTC,CSVTGGHYGYTF
NA,TRBJ1-2,NA,TRBV5-1,TGCGCCAGCAGCTTCCGGGACATCGGCTACACCTTC,CASSFRDIGYTF
NA,TRBJ1-5,TRBD1,TRBV7-2,TGTGCCAGCAGTACAGGGACAGTCTCTCAGCCCCAGCATTTT,CASSTGTVSQPQHF
NA,TRBJ2-5,NA,TRBV5-1,TGCGCCAGCAGCTTGGGGCTGATCGAAGAGACCCAGTACTTC,CASSLGLIEETQYF
NA,TRBJ2-1,TRBD2,TRBV27,TGTGCCAGCAGTTTATTGGAGCGGGGGGGCAATGAGCAGTTCTTC,CASSLLERGGNEQFF
once,TRBJ1-5,NA,TRBV6-6,TGTGCCAGCAGTTACGGGGGGGCCTCCAATCAGCCCCAGCATTTT,CASSYGGASNQPQHF
NA,TRBJ2-7,TRBD1,TRBV4-2,TGTGCCAGCAGCCAAGGGCGACAGGGACCCTCCTACGAGCAGTACTTC,CASSQGRQGPSYEQYF
NA,TRBJ2-7,TRBD1,TRBV18,TGTGCCAGCTCACCACCGCTCTGGGACAGATCCTACGAGCAGTACTTC,CASSPPLWDRSYEQYF
NA,TRBJ2-3,TRBD2,TRBV7-7,TGTGCCAGCAGCCGTGGACTAGCAGATACGCAGTATTTT,CASSRGLADTQYF
NA,TRBJ1-5,TRBD1,TRBV19,TGTGCCAGTAGCGAGCCGGACAGGGGTAGCAATCAGCCCCAGCATTTT,CASSEPDRGSNQPQHF
NA,TRBJ1-1,NA,TRBV27,TGTGCCAGCAGTTTAGCCGGTTTATCCATGAACACTGAAGCTTTCTTT,CASSLAGLSMNTEAFF
NA,TRBJ2-1,TRBD2,TRBV6-5,TGTGCCAGCAGGAGACTAGCGGGGGGGGACAATGAGCAGTTCTTC,CASRRLAGGDNEQFF
NA,TRBJ1-2,NA,TRBV20-1,TGCAGTGCTAGTGGACAGCTTCGTCCCTTTTATGGCTACACCTTC,CSASGQLRPFYGYTF
NA,TRBJ2-2,NA,TRBV7-8,TGTGCCAGCAGCTTAGATCCGGCAGGGTTCGGCGGGGAGCTGTTTTTT,CASSLDPAGFGGELFF
NA,TRBJ2-1,TRBD1,TRBV4-1,TGCGCCAGCAGCCAAGGACAGGGATTCCTCTACAATGAGCAGTTCTTC,CASSQGQGFLYNEQFF
NA,TRBJ2-3,TRBD2,TRBV18,TGTGCCAGCTCACCATGGACTAGCGGGGGAACAGATACGCAGTATTTT,CASSPWTSGGTDTQYF
NA,TRBJ2-7,TRBD1,TRBV5-4,TGTGCCAGCAGCTTGGCTCAGGGGGCCTACGAGCAGTACTTC,CASSLAQGAYEQYF
NA,TRBJ1-2,NA,TRBV6-5,TGTGCCAGCAGTTACGAGGGTAACTATGGCTACACCTTC,CASSYEGNYGYTF
NA,TRBJ2-4,TRBD1,TRBV5-1,TGCGCCAGCAGCTCCGGTTTCGGGACAGAAAAGAAAAACATTCAGTACTTC,CASSSGFGTEKKNIQYF
NA,TRBJ2-3,NA,TRBV3-1/TRBV3-2,TGTGCCAGCAGCCAGTTGGGTCGGGGGGCTATCACAGATACGCAGTATTTT,CASSQLGRGAITDTQYF
few,TRBJ2-7,TRBD1,TRBV3-1/TRBV3-2,TGTGCCAGCAGCCAAGGACAGGGCGAGCAGTACTTC,CASSQGQGEQYF
NA,TRBJ1-3,NA,TRBV3-1/TRBV3-2,TGTGCCAGCAGCCAAAGACTGACAGTGGAAAAAAACACCATATATTTT,CASSQRLTVEKNTIYF
NA,TRBJ1-1,TRBD1,TRBV6-6,TGTGCCAGCAGTTCTCAGGGGGGCACTGAAGCTTTCTTT,CASSSQGGTEAFF
NA,TRBJ2-7,NA,TRBV10-3,TGTGCCATCAGTGAAATCAGTGGGGGCGTCGGCGAGCAGTACTTC,CAISEISGGVGEQYF
NA,TRBJ1-4,TRBD1,TRBV7-6,TGTGCCAGCAGCTTAGTCGCAGGGGGAGGTGAAAAACTGTTTTTT,CASSLVAGGGEKLFF
NA,TRBJ2-1,TRBD2,TRBV9,TGTGCCAGCAGCGTCTCCCCGGGACTAGCGGGACACAATGAGCAGTTCTTC,CASSVSPGLAGHNEQFF
NA,TRBJ2-7,NA,TRBV10-2,TGCGCCAGCAGACCGGGACAAAGCTCCTACGAGCAGTACTTC,CASRPGQSSYEQYF
NA,TRBJ2-2,NA,TRBV4-3,TGCGCCAGCAGCCAAGAGGCCGGCGGGGGCCCGCCCGGGGAGCTGTTTTTT,CASSQEAGGGPPGELFF
NA,TRBJ1-1,NA,TRBV11-3,TGTGCCAGCAGCTTAGGGGGCAGGACTGAAGCTTTCTTT,CASSLGGRTEAFF
NA,TRBJ1-1,NA,TRBV5-4,TGTGCCAGCAGCGCAGGGGAAGGGTGGGACACTGAAGCTTTCTTT,CASSAGEGWDTEAFF
NA,TRBJ1-1,TRBD1,TRBV7-9,TGTGCCAGCAGCTTAGGCGACAGGGTAGGTACTGAAGCTTTCTTT,CASSLGDRVGTEAFF
once,TRBJ2-3,TRBD1,TRBV19,TGTGCCAGTAGTATGGTTCGACAGGGGGCAATTGGGGATACGCAGTATTTT,CASSMVRQGAIGDTQYF
NA,TRBJ2-3,NA,TRBV5-1,TGCGCCAGCAGCTTGTTCGGGGGGCAGGATACGCAGTATTTT,CASSLFGGQDTQYF
NA,TRBJ2-1,NA,TRBV6-6,TGTGCCAGCAGTTACCCGGACGTCAGAGGGAATGAGCAGTTCTTC,CASSYPDVRGNEQFF
NA,TRBJ2-3,TRBD2,TRBV4-3,TGCGCCAGCAGCCAAGATAGCGGGGGGCCCACGGATACGCAGTATTTT,CASSQDSGGPTDTQYF
NA,TRBJ2-3,TRBD1,TRBV29-1,TGCAGCGTTAATCCCCGACAGGGTGGAAATACGCAGTATTTT,CSVNPRQGGNTQYF
NA,TRBJ2-1,TRBD2,TRBV25-1,TGTGCCAGCAGTGATTCACGGGGGGGCAGCGATGAGCAGTTCTTC,CASSDSRGGSDEQFF
few,TRBJ1-5,NA,TRBV7-6,TGTGCCAGCAGCCAGGGCGGGGGGCATAATCAGCCCCAGCATTTT,CASSQGGGHNQPQHF
NA,TRBJ1-6,TRBD1,TRBV9,TGTGCCAGCAGACGGACAGGCGACTATAATTCACCCCTCCACTTT,CASRRTGDYNSPLHF
few,TRBJ2-7,TRBD1,TRBV7-3,TGTGCCAGCAGCTCGGGACAGGCTCCCTACGAGCAGTACTTC,CASSSGQAPYEQYF
NA,TRBJ1-1,NA,TRBV12-3/TRBV12-4,TGTGCCAGCATAGGACAGCACGCCTCAAGAGCTTTCTTT,CASIGQHASRAFF
NA,TRBJ2-7,TRBD1,TRBV4-1,TGCGCCAGCAGCCAGTTAACAGGGGGCGCCGCGTACGAGCAGTACTTC,CASSQLTGGAAYEQYF
NA,TRBJ1-4,TRBD1,TRBV11-2,TGTGCCAGCAGCCCCACAGGGGTTGTAGGGGAAAAACTGTTTTTT,CASSPTGVVGEKLFF
NA,TRBJ2-1,NA,TRBV5-1,TGCGCCAGCAGCTTGGGTCAGGGTCCTCAGTTCTTC,CASSLGQGPQFF
NA,TRBJ2-3,TRBD2,TRBV4-1,TGCGCCAGCAGCCGACTAGCCGGGAACACAGATACGCAGTATTTT,CASSRLAGNTDTQYF
NA,TRBJ1-6,TRBD1,TRBV9,TGTGCCAGCAGCGCGACAGAGACAGGGGGCTCCTATAATTCACCCCTCCACTTT,CASSATETGGSYNSPLHF